Each of the 18 T cell receptor beta chains below was sequenced from the same sample in a study of T cell repertoires in cytomegalovirus infection. TCRdb re-called the reads through MiXCR, storing one row per CDR3 protein. The sample lists 200,000 or so distinct CDR3 sequences, 38% occurring once. These receptors' antigens are unknown. The sequencing here drew on CD8+ T cells from cultured PBMCs, taken from culture after CMV antigen stimulation. The origin of the receptors is a human donor in good health (CMV status not recorded). Some clones in this sample may be carry-over from other donors' samples.

The chain links TRBV7-3 to TRBJ2-2, with a weak D call TRBD2 (8 bases). Per the germline V gene, CDR1 is SGHTA and CDR2 is FQGTGA. The CDR3 is 16 amino acids. Trimming took 5 bases from V and 4 from J, leaving 17 bases between them. CDR3 residues: CASSTRDSGGTGELFF. The CDR3 bases are TGTGCCAGCAGCACGAGGGACAGCGGGGGCACCGGGGAGCTGTTTTTT. Combining the CDR3 with reference TRBV7-3 and TRBJ2-2 gives the whole variable domain GAGVSQTPSNKVTEKGKYVELRCDPISGHTALYWYRQSLGQGPEFLIYFQGTGAADDSGLPNDRFFAVRPEGSVSTLKIQRTERGDSAVYLCASSTRDSGGTGELFFGEGSRLTVL.

This chain connects TRBV6-8 to TRBJ2-7, with D maybe TRBD1 (6 bases). The CDR3 extends over 14 amino acids. Germline CDR1 is MNHGY and CDR2 is SAAAGT. The ends were cut back, 6 bases at V and 3 bases at J, with 15 bases in the middle. CDR3 amino acids: CASSYDGQFYEQYF. The CDR3 DNA reads as TGTGCCAGCAGCTACGATGGACAGTTCTACGAGCAGTACTTC.

The CDR3, as DNA: TGCGCCAGCAGGTCTCTTAACACCGGGGAGCTGTTTTTT. Amino acid sequence: CASRSLNTGELFF. This chain links TRBV4-1 with TRBJ2-2; D not certain. Germline V gene sequence: CDR1 MGHRA, CDR2 YSYEKL. Trimming removed 6 bases at V and 2 bases at J, with 7 bases between. CDR3 length: 13 residues.

The rearrangement links TRBV2 to TRBJ1-3; no firm D call. V was cut by 6 bases and J by 4 bases, with 13 bases left in between. CDR3 size: 14 residues. Germline V gene lookup returns CDR1 SNHLY and CDR2 FYNNEI. The CDR3 protein is CASSPTQRGNTIYF. The CDR3 DNA sequence: TGTGCCAGCAGCCCCACTCAGAGAGGAAACACCATATATTTT.

Regarding this clonotype: One junction end does not reproduce the germline sequence, and a read error may be involved. V usage is TRBV12-3 or TRBV12-4 and J usage is TRBJ1-1, with unresolved D. This CDR3 spans 15 amino acids. As DNA, the CDR3 is TGTGCCAGCAGTTTAGAGGCAGCCTTGAACACTGAAGCTTCCTTT. It specifies CASSLEAALNTEASF.

V is TRBV7-9 and J is TRBJ2-1; TRBD2 agrees at 7 bases. After removal of 7 bases from V and 4 bases from J, the junction contained 16 bases not matched to a gene. This CDR3 is 17 amino acids long. Looked up from germline, CDR1 is SEHNR and CDR2 is FQNEAQ (reference sequence). CDR3 in amino acids: CASTTNSGPSGYNEQFF. CDR3 DNA: TGTGCCAGCACCACGAATAGCGGGCCTTCGGGTTACAATGAGCAGTTCTTC.

This chain joins TRBV27 and TRBJ1-2, with 10 bases aligning to TRBD1. The CDR3 spans 17 residues. Unmatched junction bases numbered 8, after V lost 0 bases and J lost 4 bases. Looked up from germline, CDR1 is MNHEY and CDR2 is SMNVEV (reference sequence). The CDR3 region has the DNA TGTGCCAGCAGTTTATCGTTGGGACAGGGGCCTTCCTATGGCTACACCTTC. Amino acid sequence: CASSLSLGQGPSYGYTF.

The chain has TRBV14 and TRBJ2-7; D is undetermined. CDR1 and CDR2 (germline): SGHDN, FVKESK. The CDR3 length is 15 residues. V lost 0 bases, J lost 0 bases, and 9 bases lay in between. CDR3 sequence: CASSQEYGNSYEQYF. The CDR3 DNA sequence: TGTGCCAGCAGCCAAGAATACGGAAACTCCTACGAGCAGTACTTC.

This sequence joins TRBV12-3 or TRBV12-4 and TRBJ2-1, with 8 bases aligning to TRBD1. V lost 7 bases, J lost 7 bases, and 12 bases stayed unmatched. This CDR3 contains 15 residues. CDR3 sequence (DNA): TGTGCCAGCACCATGGGCCAGGGGGCAAGGAATGAGCAGTTCTTC. It translates to CASTMGQGARNEQFF.

This clonotype was seen only a few times. The chain joins TRBV7-8 to TRBJ2-1; TRBD2 might be the D (6 bases). V lost 2 bases to trimming and J lost 6 bases, with 26 bases between them. This CDR3 comprises 19 residues. Per germline, CDR1 SGHVS and CDR2 FQNEAQ. The CDR3 region is CASSLKYVRDGVLGNEQFF. The DNA of the CDR3 is TGTGCCAGCAGCTTAAAGTATGTGCGGGATGGAGTTCTCGGCAATGAGCAGTTCTTC.

The chain is built from TRBV15 and TRBJ2-4; TRBD1 aligns across 10 bases. Germline V gene sequence: CDR1 LNHNV, CDR2 YYDKDF (reference sequence). This CDR3 is built from 15 residues. After removal of 5 bases from V and 10 bases from J, the junction contained 11 bases not matched to a gene. In DNA form, the CDR3 reads TGTGCCACCAGCCTAGTCAGAGGACAGGGGGAAATTCAGTACTTC. As protein: CATSLVRGQGEIQYF.

In its sample, this clonotype was seen a few times. The chain links TRBV7-8 to TRBJ2-7; 9 bases align to TRBD2. The CDR3 spans 17 residues. The V gene's germline CDR1 is SGHVS and CDR2 FQNEAQ. Trimming took 2 bases from V and 7 from J; bases not matched to a gene: 15. This chain's CDR3 is CASSLRGTSRGVREQYF. The CDR3 DNA reads as TGTGCCAGCAGCTTAAGGGGGACTAGCAGGGGGGTTCGAGAGCAGTACTTC.

This clonotype was observed once. The chain uses TRBV27 and TRBJ2-1; 11 nucleotides agree with TRBD2. Germline CDR1 and CDR2: MNHEY and SMNVEV (reference sequence). V lost 5 bases, J lost 7 bases, and 7 bases stayed unmatched. The length of the CDR3 is 15 residues. In nucleotides, the CDR3 is TGTGCCAGCAGTCTGACTAGCGGGAAGTATAATGAGCAGTTCTTC. This translates into CASSLTSGKYNEQFF.

This chain uses TRBV30 with TRBJ1-2; maybe TRBD1 (5 bases). In germline, CDR1 is GTSNPN, CDR2 SVGIG (reference sequence). Trimming pared 5 bases from V and 6 bases from J, leaving 28 bases between. The CDR3 has 17 amino acids. CDR3 protein: CAWGGDTGSPGRDGYTF. The CDR3 DNA reads TGTGCCTGGGGGGGGGATACAGGTTCTCCGGGGCGAGATGGCTACACCTTC.

In this sample, this clonotype turned up a few times. The chain has TRBV29-1 and TRBJ1-1, with 8 bases that match TRBD1. There are 12 residues in the CDR3. Per germline, CDR1 SQVTM and CDR2 ANQGSEA. J was trimmed by 3 bases and V by 7 bases; bases with no gene match: 4. CDR3 bases: TGCAGCGGCAGGGGGCTGGACACTGAAGCTTTCTTT. Translation gives CSGRGLDTEAFF.

This rearrangement joins TRBV6-5 to TRBJ2-7; TRBD1 is a possible D gene (6 bases). Trimming stripped 5 bases from V and 1 base from J, with 18 bases between. The CDR3 runs to 16 residues. Germline lookup yields CDR1 MNHEY and CDR2 SVGAGI. In DNA form, the CDR3 reads TGTGCCAGCAGTGCATCCTCCGGGACACTATCCTACGAGCAGTACTTC. Translated, it gives CASSASSGTLSYEQYF.

V usage is TRBV27 and J usage is TRBJ2-7, with D perhaps matching TRBD1 or TRBD2 (5 bases each). V lost 5 bases to trimming and J lost 3 bases, with 14 bases between them. Germline-derived CDR1 and CDR2 are MNHEY and SMNVEV (reference sequence). The CDR3 loop spans 14 amino acids. In DNA, the CDR3 is TGTGCCAGCAGTCAGAACGGGGCCCTCTACGAGCAGTACTTC. It specifies CASSQNGALYEQYF.

This clonotype has just a few counts. V is TRBV6-2 or TRBV6-3 and J is TRBJ1-1; tentative D call: TRBD1 (6 bases). Trimming took off 5 bases at V and 1 base at J, with 20 bases between the two ends. There are 17 residues in the CDR3. Germline V gene data show CDR1 as MNHEY and CDR2 as SVGEGT. CDR3 residues: CASSTRPGQFKNTEAFF. For the CDR3, the DNA is TGTGCCAGCAGTACCCGACCGGGACAATTCAAGAACACTGAAGCTTTCTTT.